Listed here are 31 T cell receptor beta chains from one sample, sequenced in a study of STAT5B mutations in CD4+ large granular lymphocyte leukemia. TCRdb's table, derived via immunoSEQ multiplex PCR, lists solely in-frame clones and lacks some. The sample consists of some 7,700 clones, 89% of them appearing once. Sequences were obtained from PBMCs. These TCRs come from a woman in her seventies with CD4+ T-cell large granular lymphocyte leukemia.

The genes are TRBV5-6 and TRBJ2-5; D is ambiguous. Judging by the DNA end, TRBJ2-7 fits better; the J call may be wrong. The CDR3 consists of 16 residues. The germline V gene has CDR1 SGHDT and CDR2 YYEEEE. In nucleotides, the CDR3 is TGTGCCAGCAGAACGGTTGAGGCCGGGTCCTCCTACGAGCAGTACTTC. The encoded protein is CASRTVEAGSSYEQYF.

This chain joins TRBV11-3 and TRBJ2-3, with 12 bases aligning to TRBD2. Losses at the gene ends were 1 base for V and 6 bases for J; bases not matched to a gene: 5. CDR3 size: 16 residues. Germline CDR1 reads SGHNT; CDR2 reads YENEEA. This chain's CDR3 is CASSLGLAGGRDTQYF. CDR3 sequence (DNA): TGTGCCAGCAGCTTAGGCCTAGCGGGGGGGCGGGATACGCAGTATTTT. Based on the CDR3 plus reference TRBV11-3 and TRBJ2-3, the full variable domain is EAGVVQSPRYKIIEKKQPVAFWCNPISGHNTLYWYLQNLGQGPELLIRYENEEAVDDSQLPKDRFSAERLKGVDSTLKIQPAELGDSAVYLCASSLGLAGGRDTQYFGPGTRLTVL.

J is TRBJ1-1 and V is TRBV15; D unresolved. V dropped 1 base and J dropped 0 bases, with 6 bases sitting between them. CDR3 length: 14 residues. CDR1 LNHNV and CDR2 YYDKDF come from the germline V gene (reference sequence). CDR3: CATSRAGVNTEAFF. The CDR3 DNA reads TGTGCCACCAGCAGAGCCGGGGTGAACACTGAAGCTTTCTTT.

The rearrangement joins TRBV7-2 to TRBJ2-3; a weak D match, TRBD1 (6 bases). The CDR3 is 16 residues long. Germline values: CDR1 SGHTA, CDR2 FQGNSA. Trimming left V 5 bases short and J 1 base short, with 16 bases between. In nucleotides, the CDR3 is TGTGCCAGCAGCCCGATTGGGACACAACGCACAGATACGCAGTATTTT. It encodes CASSPIGTQRTDTQYF.

Points on this clone: A read error may produce the germline difference seen at one junction end. This rearrangement joins TRBV7-7 to TRBJ1-5; D is perhaps TRBD1 (5 bases). Germline CDR1 reads SSHAT; CDR2 reads FNYEAQ (reference sequence). The CDR3 spans 16 residues. The CDR3 DNA reads as TGTGCTAGCAGCTTAGAGGGCAGGGAGGCTGATCAGCCCCAGCATTTT. This encodes CASSLEGREADQPQHF.

The chain employs TRBV9 and TRBJ2-5; the match to TRBD2 covers 10 bases. Unmatched junction bases numbered 3, after V lost 0 bases and J lost 1 base. Germline CDR1 and CDR2: SGDLS and YYNGEE. The CDR3 extends over 16 amino acids. The CDR3 DNA is TGTGCCAGCAGCGTAGGAACTAGCGGGGTCCAAGAGACCCAGTACTTC. It yields the protein CASSVGTSGVQETQYF.

The chain couples TRBV5-5 to TRBJ2-6; no clear D gene. Per the germline V gene, CDR1 is SGHKS and CDR2 is YYEKEE (reference sequence). The CDR3 spans 12 residues. V lost 6 bases, J lost 4 bases, and 5 bases lay in between. The CDR3 nucleotides read TGTGCCAGCACCACGGGGGCCAACGTCCTGACTTTC. Translating gives CASTTGANVLTF. Combining the CDR3 with reference TRBV5-5 and TRBJ2-6 gives the whole variable domain DAGVTQSPTHLIKTRGQQVTLRCSPISGHKSVSWYQQVLGQGPQFIFQYYEKEERGRGNFPDRFSARQFPNYSSELNVNALLLGDSALYLCASTTGANVLTFGAGSRLTVL.

V and J are TRBV6-6 and TRBJ1-5, with 7 bases fitting TRBD1. Unmatched junction bases numbered 4, after V lost 2 bases and J lost 0 bases. The CDR3 length is 16 residues. Germline V CDR1 and CDR2: MNHNY, SVGAGI (reference sequence). The CDR3 here is CASSYTTGNSNQPQHF. The CDR3 DNA follows: TGTGCCAGCAGTTACACGACAGGGAATAGCAATCAGCCCCAGCATTTT.

J is TRBJ1-2 and V is TRBV5-6, with TRBD1 matching over 7 bases. V shed 4 bases, J shed 0 bases, and the junction held 9 bases outside the gene matches. The CDR3 totals 16 residues. Per the germline V gene, CDR1 is SGHDT and CDR2 is YYEEEE. The CDR3: CASSPYRGRANYGYTF. The DNA for the CDR3 is TGTGCCAGCAGCCCCTACAGGGGCAGAGCTAACTATGGCTACACCTTC.

The chain combines TRBV6-6 with TRBJ1-2; maybe TRBD1 (5 bases). The V end lost 7 bases, the J end lost 4 bases, and 22 bases lay between the germline ends. Germline V gene data show CDR1 as MNHNY and CDR2 as SVGAGI (reference sequence). The length of the CDR3 is 16 residues. The chain's CDR3 is CASIPRGGSRIYGYTF. CDR3 in DNA: TGTGCCAGCATCCCCCGGGGGGGGAGTCGGATCTATGGCTACACCTTC.

The V and J genes are TRBV10-2 and TRBJ1-3; the D gene is possibly TRBD1 (6 bases). Trimming took off 0 bases at V and 3 bases at J, with 12 bases between the two ends. The CDR3 has 16 residues. CDR1 is WSHSY and CDR2 is SAAADI in the germline V gene. Here the CDR3 reads CASSESGRGNGNTIYF. As DNA, the CDR3 is TGCGCCAGCAGTGAGTCGGGCAGGGGAAATGGAAACACCATATATTTT.

The chain joins TRBV5-4 to TRBJ1-1; possibly TRBD1 for D (5 bases). Germline V gene lookup returns CDR1 SGHNT and CDR2 YYREEE (reference sequence). The CDR3 is made up of 13 amino acids. V gave up 4 bases and J gave up 3 bases, with 10 bases separating them. The CDR3 protein is CASSQGGDTEAFF. For the CDR3, the DNA is TGTGCCAGCAGCCAGGGAGGTGACACTGAAGCTTTCTTT.

This clone was found a few times. This chain connects TRBV19 to TRBJ1-1; TRBD1 is a possible D gene (6 bases). The V end was cut by 3 bases, the J end by 4 bases, with 9 bases between. CDR3 length: 13 residues. The germline V gene has CDR1 LNHDA and CDR2 SQIVND (reference sequence). The DNA of the CDR3 is TGTGCCAGTAGTATCACACAGGGCACTGAAGCTTTCTTT. This codes for CASSITQGTEAFF.

The V and J genes are TRBV7-9 and TRBJ1-1; a possible D gene is TRBD1 (5 bases). The germline gives CDR1 SEHNR, CDR2 FQNEAQ (reference sequence). This CDR3 region has 11 residues. V shed 3 bases and J shed 7 bases, with 6 bases lying between them. In nucleotides, the CDR3 is TGTGCCAGCAGCTTGGGGCTTGAAGCTTTCTTT. This gives the protein CASSLGLEAFF. The full variable domain, with the rest looked up from reference TRBV7-9 and TRBJ1-1, is DTGVSQNPRHKITKRGQNVTFRCDPISEHNRLYWYRQTLGQGPEFLTYFQNEAQLEKSRLLSDRFSAERPKGSFSTLEIQRTEQGDSAMYLCASSLGLEAFFGQGTRLTVV.

The V and J genes are TRBV9 and TRBJ2-7; D unclear. This CDR3 contains 14 residues. From germline, CDR1 is SGDLS and CDR2 YYNGEE. V was shortened by 1 base and J by 0 bases, with 8 bases between the two germline ends. DNA of the CDR3: TGTGCCAGCAGCGTATCCACAAACTCCTACGAGCAGTACTTC. As protein: CASSVSTNSYEQYF.

The CDR3 DNA is TGTGCCAGCAGCTTAAGGGACAGGGGGATTCAGAACACTGAAGCTTTCTTT. This translates into CASSLRDRGIQNTEAFF. J is TRBJ1-1 and V is TRBV5-5; the match to TRBD1 covers 11 bases. V was clipped by 2 bases and J by 1 base; unmatched bases: 7. The V gene's germline CDR1 is SGHKS and CDR2 YYEKEE (reference sequence). The CDR3 consists of 17 residues. The full variable domain, rest sourced from reference TRBV5-5 and TRBJ1-1, is DAGVTQSPTHLIKTRGQQVTLRCSPISGHKSVSWYQQVLGQGPQFIFQYYEKEERGRGNFPDRFSARQFPNYSSELNVNALLLGDSALYLCASSLRDRGIQNTEAFFGQGTRLTVV.

The chain recombines TRBV6-4 with TRBJ1-1; D not certain. The CDR3 is 13 residues long. Germline values: CDR1 MRHNA, CDR2 SNTAGT. V shed 8 bases and J shed 4 bases, with 14 bases lying between them. CDR3 DNA sequence: TGTGCCAGCGCCTTTGAGGAGGGCACTGAAGCTTTCTTT. Its protein product is CASAFEEGTEAFF.

V gene TRBV5-5 combines with J gene TRBJ1-1; D perhaps matches TRBD1 (6 bases). CDR1 and CDR2 from the germline V gene are SGHKS and YYEKEE (reference sequence). The V gene lost 0 bases and the J gene lost 0 bases, with 12 bases spanning the gap. CDR3 length: 16 residues. The CDR3 bases are TGTGCCAGCAGCTTGGTAGCAGGGGCCCTGAACACTGAAGCTTTCTTT. Its protein product is CASSLVAGALNTEAFF.

The chain couples TRBV2 to TRBJ2-7, with TRBD1 matching 10 bases. The V gene end was trimmed by 3 bases and the J gene end by 4 bases; junction bases not matched to a gene: 6. CDR3 length: 15 amino acids. CDR1 is SNHLY and CDR2 is FYNNEI in the germline V gene. CDR3 coding DNA: TGTGCCAGCAGTGAGGAGACAGGGGGCATATACGAGCAGTACTTC. It specifies CASSEETGGIYEQYF.

The chain carries TRBV27 and TRBJ1-5; D unclear. Trimming stripped 4 bases from V and 2 bases from J, with 9 bases between. This CDR3 spans 14 amino acids. Germline-derived CDR1 and CDR2 are MNHEY and SMNVEV (reference sequence). Here the CDR3 DNA reads TGTGCCAGCAGTTCTTGGTCGGGCAATCAGCCCCAGCATTTT. Protein product: CASSSWSGNQPQHF.

The CDR3 sequence is CASSMTVGTQYF. The CDR3 DNA reads as TGTGCCAGCAGCATGACCGTGGGTACCCAGTACTTC. This chain uses TRBV27 with TRBJ2-5; D not certain. From germline, CDR1 is MNHEY and CDR2 SMNVEV (reference sequence). The CDR3 runs 12 residues. Between the trimmed V and J ends, which lost 6 bases and 8 bases, there was a span of 13 bases.

The CDR3 region has the DNA TGCGCCAGCAGCTTGGAGTTTAGGGGCACAGATACGCAGTATTTT. Translated, it gives CASSLEFRGTDTQYF. The gene calls are TRBV5-1 and TRBJ2-3, with no clear D. Germline loops: CDR1 SGHRS, CDR2 YFSETQ. The CDR3 runs to 15 residues. Trimming shortened V by 0 bases and J by 1 base, and 9 bases separated the two germline ends. The variable domain in full, with the rest retrieved from reference TRBV5-1 and TRBJ2-3, is KAGVTQTPRYLIKTRGQQVTLSCSPISGHRSVSWYQQTPGQGLQFLFEYFSETQRNKGNFPGRFSGRQFSNSRSEMNVSTLELGDSALYLCASSLEFRGTDTQYFGPGTRLTVL.

The chain uses TRBV28 and TRBJ2-7; D possibly uses TRBD1 or TRBD2 (6 bases each). The V gene lost 6 bases and the J gene lost 0 bases, with 18 bases spanning the gap. The CDR3 is made up of 16 amino acids. Germline CDR1 MDHEN, CDR2 SYDVKM. DNA for the CDR3: TGTGCCAGCAGCGCCTTAGCGGACAGAGGCTCCTACGAGCAGTACTTC. It encodes CASSALADRGSYEQYF.

The rearrangement links TRBV5-1 to TRBJ1-1, with D perhaps TRBD1 (6 bases). Trimming pared 2 bases from V and 1 base from J, leaving 9 bases between. The CDR3 is made up of 14 amino acids. The germline gives CDR1 SGHRS, CDR2 YFSETQ. This CDR3 reads CASSFGGQNTEAFF. CDR3 nucleotides: TGCGCCAGCAGCTTTGGGGGACAGAACACTGAAGCTTTCTTT.

The V and J genes are TRBV7-6 and TRBJ1-5, with a weak D call TRBD1 (5 bases). V lost 1 base to trimming and J lost 1 base, with 5 bases between them. Looked up from germline, CDR1 is SGHVS and CDR2 is FNYEAQ. CDR3 length: 14 amino acids. The CDR3 DNA reads as TGTGCCAGCAGCTTAGGACAGAGCAATCAGCCCCAGCATTTT. It codes for CASSLGQSNQPQHF.

The J gene is TRBJ2-3, the V gene TRBV11-3; 8 nucleotides match TRBD1. Germline V gives CDR1 SGHNT, CDR2 YENEEA. This CDR3 is 15 amino acids long. With V trimmed by 5 bases and J by 4 bases, 8 bases remained unmatched. In DNA, the CDR3 is TGTGCCAGCAGCGGCGGGGACAGGAGACCAGATACGCAGTATTTT. Protein sequence: CASSGGDRRPDTQYF.

The chain is built from TRBV5-1 and TRBJ2-3, with a weak D call TRBD1 (5 bases). This CDR3 is 15 amino acids long. The V gene's germline CDR1 is SGHRS and CDR2 YFSETQ. Trimming stripped 1 base from V and 2 bases from J, with 11 bases between. The CDR3 spells CASSLRQTYTDTQYF. The CDR3, as DNA: TGCGCCAGCAGCTTGCGACAGACCTACACAGATACGCAGTATTTT.

This chain links TRBV28 with TRBJ1-4, with D hard to call. The V gene's germline CDR1 is MDHEN and CDR2 SYDVKM. Trimming took off 7 bases at V and 0 bases at J, with 21 bases between the two ends. CDR3 length: 18 residues. The CDR3 here is CASTSVAGRRATNEKLFF. DNA of the CDR3: TGTGCCAGCACCTCTGTGGCTGGTAGGCGCGCAACTAATGAAAAACTGTTTTTT.

The chain has TRBV7-9 and TRBJ1-1; weak D call: TRBD1 (5 bases). Trimming took off 5 bases at V and 4 bases at J, with 11 bases between the two ends. The germline gives CDR1 SEHNR, CDR2 FQNEAQ (reference sequence). The CDR3 has 13 amino acids. The CDR3 bases are TGTGCCAGCAGCCTCCAGGGTGGCACTGAAGCTTTCTTT. Translating it yields CASSLQGGTEAFF. The full variable domain, in which reference TRBV7-9 and TRBJ1-1 provide the parts outside the CDR3, is DTGVSQNPRHKITKRGQNVTFRCDPISEHNRLYWYRQTLGQGPEFLTYFQNEAQLEKSRLLSDRFSAERPKGSFSTLEIQRTEQGDSAMYLCASSLQGGTEAFFGQGTRLTVV.

This clone was counted only a few times. The junction departs from the called germline gene at one end, perhaps through a read error. V usage is TRBV20-1 and J usage is TRBJ1-1; D is perhaps TRBD1 (5 bases). Germline CDR1 reads DFQATT; CDR2 reads SNEGSKA (reference sequence). The CDR3 consists of 11 residues. CDR3 in DNA: TGCAGTGCCTCTTCGGACACAGAAGCTTTCTTT. This gives the protein CSASSDTEAFF.

The rearrangement joins TRBV25-1 to TRBJ2-7, with 9 bases lining up with TRBD1. CDR1 and CDR2 from the germline V gene are MGHDK and SYGVNS. The CDR3 is made up of 18 amino acids. V shed 10 bases and J 0 bases; nucleotides not matched to a gene: 19. Here the CDR3 reads CATPPGTGQWIDSYEQYF. CDR3 DNA: TGTGCCACCCCCCCCGGGACAGGGCAATGGATAGACTCCTACGAGCAGTACTTC.